This TCR beta chain came from a study of response to subunit inactivated influenza vaccine. Overall study results and limits: Authors suggested seasonal influenza vaccinations each recruit few new T cells.

Via MiXCR, TCRdb re-called the RT-PCR reads, giving one row per CDR3 protein. The sample has about 190,000 distinct CDR3 sequences; approximately 15% are singletons. The CDR3 is made up of 16 amino acids. Per the germline V gene, CDR1 is SGHDT and CDR2 is YYEEEE. The V segment lost 4 bases and the J segment 5 bases; nucleotides outside the gene matches: 6. There are a few counts of this clonotype. The antigen is not known. The receptor was isolated from a man aged 50 or older who received an inactivated influenza vaccine. V and J are TRBV5-6 and TRBJ2-2, with 12 bases that match TRBD2. This material consisted of CD8+ T cells sorted from PBMCs, taken around 5 days after vaccination. CDR3 amino acids: CASSTGTSGYTGELFF. Written as DNA, the CDR3 is TGTGCCAGCAGCACCGGGACTAGCGGGTATACCGGGGAGCTGTTTTTT.